This T cell receptor (beta chain) was recovered during a study of cytomegalovirus exposure and HLA in healthy donors (dated by TCRdb to about 2017). Study-level background: In an earlier analysis of some 610 of the donors, 250 to 350 Gb of sequence data and 117 million unique TCR beta sequences from roughly 180 million T cells were reported. Roughly 310 gigabases of sequencing data and tens of millions of unique TCR sequences were included in an early release covering over 600 HLA-typed donors. Of the approximately 400 genotyped donors, less than 90% were placed in the genetic ancestry cluster associated with self-reported Caucasian donors. The study was designed to test whether signatures of past pathogen exposure could be identified by cataloging public T cell receptors. Using immunosequencing, the study profiled T cell repertoires from fewer than 700 subjects and related those repertoires to cytomegalovirus serostatus. A separate validation cohort of over 95 different subjects was used in addition to the approximately 700-subject first cohort. High-throughput TCR immunosequencing, statistical association of individual TCRs with disease status, and machine learning were combined to predict cytomegalovirus infection status. To study patterns of TCR occurrence, a later analysis re-analyzed previously published TCR beta repertoires from 666 donors and added high-resolution HLA genotyping. Rather than using new phenotypic data, the later analysis identified candidate immune exposures from TCR beta sequences and from how often those sequences occurred across donors. An earlier analysis of 587 of the donors used high-throughput TCR beta sequencing to judge whether each TCR beta V gene segment behaved as functional or pseudogenic. Donor age, sex, ethnicity and CMV serostatus were collected together with the repertoire data. Genome-wide SNP genotypes for about 65% of the roughly 670 donors were used in a later genetic analysis, which treated that subset as a discovery cohort. All discovery cohort repertoires had been generated using a single sequencing platform. Both class I and class II loci were covered by HLA typing, at four-digit resolution. The number of typed donors differed by locus: roughly 620-640 for A, B, C, DRB1 and DQB1; approximately 540 for DQA1; 600 to 610 for DPA1; and around 490 for DPB1. Four or five DR-DQ haplotypes were handled as single units for association and clustering, since linkage in the cohort was strong. Among about 370 genotyped donors of the cohort, an average of approximately 200,000 unique TCR beta nucleotide sequences was sequenced per donor, of which about 19% were non-productive.

According to the germline V gene, CDR1 reads LGHNA and CDR2 reads YNFKEQ. Including cysteine and phenylalanine, the CDR3 has 15 amino acids. CDR3 DNA is the only sequence kept; it has 45 bases, read in frame from the first base. Relative to germline, V is 0 bases shorter and J is 4 bases shorter, with 12 bases between their ends. With regard to this clone: Its antigen has not been determined. The input lacks base qualities; no much larger clone sits a single base away.

The research as a whole found: A later genetic analysis reported fewer N-insertions in productive TCRs among donors in an Asian-associated ancestry cluster than the roughly 620-donor mean. A further reported finding was that TCR beta sequences accurately predicted the HLA-A and HLA-B alleles for most subjects in the first cohort. Because counts were too low, approximately 18 rarely observed V segments, including chromosome 9 orphons, were excluded from the earlier analysis of 587 of the donors. The study gave a list of under 200 TCR beta chains associated with cytomegalovirus. When HLA alleles, especially DR and DQ, strongly co-occurred, attributing TCR associations to individual alleles was difficult. A few of the identified cytomegalovirus-associated TCR beta chains were confirmed in vitro to be specific for cytomegalovirus antigens. A group of highly shared sequence variants was considered likely to be a technical artifact of the sequencing pipeline. Most TCR sequences were observed very rarely across donors, whereas some public TCRs were present in many individuals. In a later genetic analysis, a missense DCLRE1C variant was associated with V-gene and J-gene trimming of TCR beta chains, and the association was replicated in an independent cohort. The cohort was sequenced for TCR beta chains only, and without alpha or paired-chain data the features that could be detected were limited. It was suggested by the authors that the approach could potentially be generalized to other disease states and immunological phenotypes. In a later analysis, HLA-associated TCR beta chains showed more clonal expansion and lower generation probabilities than non-associated chains that were equally common. The classifier was reported to diagnose cytomegalovirus status with high specificity and sensitivity in both the original and validation cohorts. Some IMGT-functional V segments, including TRBV6-2 and TRBV6-3, could not be distinguished by the 87-base-pair reads and were therefore excluded. According to a later analysis, parvovirus B19, influenza, CMV and Epstein-Barr virus appeared linked to several top co-occurrence clusters. In a later analysis, TCR association rates were found to vary across HLA loci, with the most associated TCRs seen for DRB1 alleles and the fewest for HLA-C alleles. At a false discovery rate of 0.05, a later analysis linked approximately 18,000 TCR beta sequences to specific HLA alleles. Linkage disequilibrium might explain the correlated functional status among segregating V segments, but an unknown experimental factor could not be ruled out. Because HLA typing was missing for some donors at each locus, association tests included only the typed subset. In an earlier analysis of about 540 of the donors, most TCR beta V segments were observed in productive rearrangements about 87% or about 30% of the time, broadly matching IMGT annotations. Roughly uniform sequencing depth across donors was assumed in presence/absence analyses, although this assumption may not hold. In a later analysis, most CMV-associated TCR beta chains were found to appear HLA-restricted, with HLA associations seemingly driven largely by CMV exposure. Immune exposure information for the cohort was limited to CMV serostatus.

Receptors were amplified or captured by the immunoSEQ multiplex PCR assay. The multiplex PCR relied on a mix of 60 forward primers for TCR Vbeta segments and 13 reverse primers for TCR Jbeta segments. A multiplex PCR assay on genomic DNA amplified the CDR3 region of rearranged TCR beta genes. The amplified TCR beta libraries were sequenced on the Illumina HiSeq System as 87-base-pair reads. In the authors' own workflow: A later analysis counted some 74 million unique TCR beta chains across the 500 to 850 repertoires, and around 9.9 million of these chains were shared by at least two donors. To remove PCR and sequencing errors, raw reads were error-corrected and collapsed into unique sequences using a nearest-neighbor algorithm that merged closely related sequences. CDR3 sequences were aligned to IMGT reference sequences to assign V, D and J gene segments. For a sequence to be retained, at least a six-nucleotide match to both a V gene segment and a J gene segment was required. Rearrangements were classified as productive when the CDR3 lacked stop codons and remained in frame with V and J, and all other rearrangements were classified as non-productive. Following IMGT convention, CDR3 was defined as the stretch from the second conserved V-encoded cysteine up to the conserved J-encoded phenylalanine. In an earlier analysis of just under 600 of the donors, sequences lacking an unambiguous match to a single V gene segment were excluded. An earlier analysis of a few hundred of the donors classified V segments as functional when productive rearrangements were above 56.7% and as segregating when the standard deviation between donors was above 5%. To diagnose cytomegalovirus status from the catalog of TCR beta chain sequences, a statistical classification framework was built. V and J gene assignment, in a later analysis, came from comparing TCR nucleotide sequences with IMGT/GENE-DB human TR gene sequences. The TCRdist pipeline was used in a later analysis to assign CDR3 sequences and most-parsimonious VDJ recombination scenarios. In a later analysis, each TCR beta chain was defined by its CDR3 amino acid sequence together with its V-gene family, and reads without a unique V-gene family were excluded. A later analysis removed 550 to 700 highly shared, low-generation-probability nucleotide sequences to deal with suspected cross-contamination and a sequencing artifact. For each public chain, a later analysis derived a clonal expansion index from normalized ranks of inferred template counts within each repertoire. In a later analysis, generation probabilities were computed using a VDJ recombination model fitted to out-of-frame rearrangements, and the results were checked against IGoR. In a later analysis, hypergeometric tests were used to score TCR-TCR, TCR-HLA and TCR-CMV co-occurrence, with a repertoire-size bias correction applied to TCR pairs. A later analysis estimated false discovery rates by permuting HLA or CMV assignments 20 times. A later analysis grouped co-occurring TCRs with DBSCAN, adding TCRdist sequence similarity when clustering within HLA-allele-positive subsets. Repertoires with fewer than 30,000 or more than 120,000 public chains were left out of co-occurrence clustering, as were a few repertoires with anomalous nucleotide sharing. TCRdb limited this immuneACCESS table to in-frame rearrangements with V and J called. A share of clones is missing; checked studies link under half to unresolved V genes, and the rest is unexplained. Clone size and the V and J calls come from that table; the DNA yielded D and trimming. The sample records 100,000 to 120,000 clones, about 70% of which are singletons. Of the sample, 2.5% to 3.5% falls within the top ten clones.

The cohort was made up of around 720 healthy bone marrow donors. Cohort members were all nominally healthy when sampled, although unrecorded immune exposures were likely present. The donor tested CMV seronegative, placing the donor among the 300 to 400 seronegative members of the cohort. Each donor provided a peripheral blood sample, and peripheral blood mononuclear cells were used for TCR beta sequencing. The Qiagen DNeasy Blood Extraction Kit was used to extract genomic DNA from the blood cell samples. The sample was PBMCs. The chain employs TRBV4-2 and TRBJ1-2; the D gene is perhaps TRBD1, on 5 matching bases. This receptor was identified in a man under 40 in good health and CMV-seronegative. The base sequence is TGTGCCAGCAGCCAAGATCCGGTGGGGGGCTATGGCTACACCTTC. This sequence encodes CASSQDPVGGYGYTF.